This T cell receptor (beta chain) came from a study of blood T cell repertoires in COVID-19. The overall study: T cells, B-cell-depleted T cells, or PBMCs supplied cDNA or gDNA.

In germline, CDR1 is SEHNR, CDR2 FQNEAQ (reference sequence). V dropped 2 bases and J dropped 4 bases, with 14 bases sitting between them. The CDR3 loop spans 15 amino acids. Data came from immunoSEQ multiplex PCR; TCRdb stores just in-frame clones and leaves some out. This table holds 160,000 or so clones, 65% to 90% found once. The chain couples TRBV7-9 to TRBJ1-2, with D hard to call. Specimen: peripheral blood. The sequence came from a human donor in a cohort sampled during active COVID-19. CDR3 bases: TGTGCCAGCAGCTTAAGTGGCCAGGTGGGCTATGGCTACACCTTC. As protein: CASSLSGQVGYGYTF.